These 20 T cell receptor beta chains came from one sample sequenced in a study of T cell responses to AZD1222 COVID-19 vaccine. Some clones are missing from TCRdb's copy, which holds only in-frame ones; the method was immunoSEQ multiplex PCR. The table shows over 130,000 clones, with 80% to 95% occurring only once. This sample comprised peripheral blood, obtained 28 days after the second AZD1222 dose. These receptors were obtained from an adult who received the AZD1222 COVID-19 vaccine.

The rearrangement uses TRBV15 and TRBJ2-7, with D perhaps matching TRBD1 or TRBD2 (6 bases each). The CDR3 contains 16 residues. Germline V CDR1 and CDR2: LNHNV, YYDKDF (reference sequence). V was trimmed by 0 bases and J by 6 bases, leaving 18 bases between them. The CDR3 reads CATSREGTGRRLEQYF. The CDR3 DNA is TGTGCCACCAGCAGAGAGGGTACAGGGAGGAGACTCGAGCAGTACTTC.

This chain connects TRBV2 to TRBJ2-7; 7 bases match TRBD2. The V and J ends lost 4 bases and 2 bases, in that order; junction bases with no gene match: 5. The length of the CDR3 is 14 residues. Germline V gene sequence: CDR1 SNHLY, CDR2 FYNNEI. CDR3 bases: TGTGCCAGCAGTGGGACTAGTGCAACCTACGAGCAGTACTTC. Its translation: CASSGTSATYEQYF.

The V and J genes are TRBV19 and TRBJ1-2; 7 positions match TRBD1. Trimming at V came to 1 base and at J to 8 bases, leaving 7 bases not matched to a gene. The CDR3 consists of 14 residues. Germline V CDR1 and CDR2: LNHDA, SQIVND (reference sequence). Written as DNA, the CDR3 is TGTGCCAGTAGTATAGGCGGACAGGCGAGGGGCTACACCTTC. Protein product: CASSIGGQARGYTF.

This sequence joins TRBV3-1 (or the pseudogene TRBV3-2) and TRBJ1-6; 10 nucleotides line up with TRBD1. The CDR3 consists of 16 residues. V shed 0 bases, J shed 8 bases, and the junction held 4 bases outside the gene matches. Germline loops: CDR1 LGHDT, CDR2 YNNKEL (reference sequence). CDR3 nucleotide sequence: TGTGCCAGCAGCCAAGATAGGACAGGGGGATATTCACCCCTCCACTTT. Residues: CASSQDRTGGYSPLHF.

A single count supports this clone. The chain employs TRBV7-9 and TRBJ2-3; TRBD1 agrees at 7 bases. The CDR3 consists of 14 residues. With V trimmed by 4 bases and J by 5 bases, 6 bases remained unmatched. Germline CDR1 SEHNR, CDR2 FQNEAQ (reference sequence). CDR3 DNA: TGTGCCAGCAGCTCTCAGACAGGGCAAGATACGCAGTATTTT. Its protein is CASSSQTGQDTQYF.

The chain has TRBV6-4 and TRBJ2-1; possible D gene TRBD2, 6 bases. The CDR3 loop spans 15 amino acids. Germline loops: CDR1 MRHNA, CDR2 SNTAGT. The V end lost 5 bases, the J end lost 8 bases, and 19 bases lay between the germline ends. This CDR3 is CASSTTRSTTDEQFF. The CDR3 DNA reads as TGTGCCAGCAGTACGACTAGGTCGACTACGGATGAGCAGTTCTTC.

The chain combines TRBV9 with TRBJ2-2, with D possibly TRBD2 on 6 matching bases. The germline CDR1 and CDR2 sequences are SGDLS and YYNGEE. The CDR3 is 15 residues long. V shed 5 bases and J shed 6 bases, with 17 bases lying between them. CDR3 sequence (DNA): TGTGCCAGCAGTGAGCTCGGGAGTCGGGCCGGGGAGCTGTTTTTT. It encodes CASSELGSRAGELFF. Filled out from reference TRBV9 and TRBJ2-2, the complete variable domain reads DSGVTQTPKHLITATGQRVTLRCSPRSGDLSVYWYQQSLDQGLQFLIQYYNGEERAKGNILERFSAQQFPDLHSELNLSSLELGDSALYFCASSELGSRAGELFFGEGSRLTVL.

The CDR3 region is CASSEASGSPGELFF. The CDR3, as DNA: TGTGCCAGCAGTGAGGCTAGCGGGAGTCCCGGGGAGCTGTTTTTT. The chain recombines TRBV6-1 with TRBJ2-2; 10 nucleotides agree with TRBD2. J was trimmed by 6 bases and V by 3 bases; bases with no gene match: 4. This CDR3 has 15 amino acids. Germline V lookup: CDR1 MNHNS, CDR2 SASEGT.

The gene calls are TRBV27 and TRBJ2-7, with D perhaps matching TRBD1 (6 bases). The ends were cut back, 3 bases at V and 5 bases at J, with 17 bases in the middle. Germline CDR1 reads MNHEY; CDR2 reads SMNVEV (reference sequence). This CDR3 is 15 amino acids long. CDR3 residues: CASSFRQGTKDEQYF. The CDR3 region has the DNA TGTGCCAGCAGTTTTAGGCAGGGGACAAAAGACGAGCAGTACTTC.

This sequence joins TRBV29-1 and TRBJ2-7, with unresolved D. CDR1 and CDR2 from the germline V gene are SQVTM and ANQGSEA. This CDR3 is 11 amino acids long. The V and J ends lost 4 bases and 3 bases respectively, with 7 bases between them. This chain's CDR3 is CSVGFRYEQYF. CDR3 nucleotide sequence: TGCAGCGTTGGGTTCCGCTACGAGCAGTACTTC.

In its sample, this clone was seen a few times. This chain uses TRBV12-3 or TRBV12-4 with TRBJ2-2, with unresolved D. The CDR3 sequence is 12 residues long. The V and J ends lost 1 base and 5 bases respectively, with 2 bases between them. CDR3 loop: CASSLGTGELFF. The CDR3 nucleotides are TGTGCCAGCAGTTTAGGGACCGGGGAGCTGTTTTTT.

Only one count was recorded for this clone. The CDR3 DNA is TGTGCCATCAGGGGGGACAGCTTAAACACTGAAGCTTTCTTT. Its protein product is CAIRGDSLNTEAFF. This chain connects TRBV10-3 to TRBJ1-1, with 7 bases aligning to TRBD1. The J segment lost 2 bases and the V segment lost 6 bases, leaving 6 bases of the junction unmatched. The CDR3 extends over 14 amino acids. Germline-derived CDR1 and CDR2 are ENHRY and SYGVKD.

The V gene is TRBV12-5, the J gene TRBJ1-1; D gene ambiguous. The CDR3 length is 11 residues. The germline CDR1 and CDR2 sequences are LGHNT and FRNRAP. Trimming took off 6 bases at V and 8 bases at J, with 10 bases between the two ends. CDR3 loop: CASGLTVEAFF. CDR3 bases: TGTGCTAGTGGCCTTACAGTAGAAGCTTTCTTT. The full variable domain, completed using reference TRBV12-5 and TRBJ1-1, is DARVTQTPRHKVTEMGQEVTMRCQPILGHNTVFWYRQTMMQGLELLAYFRNRAPLDDSGMPKDRFSAEMPDATLATLKIQPSEPRDSAVYFCASGLTVEAFFGQGTRLTVV.

This chain connects TRBV12-3 or TRBV12-4 to TRBJ1-5, with a weak D call TRBD1 (5 bases). This CDR3 has 12 residues. V lost 6 bases and J lost 6, with 9 bases in between. In nucleotides, the CDR3 is TGTGCCAGCAGAAGGGACGGTCAGCCCCAGCATTTT. Translating gives CASRRDGQPQHF.

The V gene is TRBV6-2 or TRBV6-3, the J gene TRBJ1-5, with D perhaps matching TRBD1 (5 bases). Germline CDR1 is MNHEY and CDR2 is SVGEGT. The CDR3 has 14 residues. V was clipped by 5 bases and J by 2 bases, with 10 bases between them. This chain's CDR3 is CASSLWGGNQPQHF. CDR3 nucleotides: TGTGCCAGCAGTCTGTGGGGGGGCAATCAGCCCCAGCATTTT.

V and J are TRBV29-1 and TRBJ1-3; D is unclear. The CDR3 consists of 13 residues. V gave up 4 bases and J gave up 0 bases, with 7 bases separating them. Germline-derived CDR1 and CDR2 are SQVTM and ANQGSEA. CDR3 DNA sequence: TGCAGCGTTGGGGCGATCTCTGGAAACACCATATATTTT. It yields the protein CSVGAISGNTIYF.

This clone showed up just once. The CDR3 bases are TGTGCCAGCTTGGACGGTGAAGCTTTCTTT. Translation gives CASLDGEAFF. The V gene is TRBV2, the J gene TRBJ1-1, with D unresolved. The germline V and J ends were trimmed by 8 bases and 7 bases, with 8 bases remaining between them. Germline V gene sequence: CDR1 SNHLY, CDR2 FYNNEI. This CDR3 comprises 10 residues. The variable domain in full, with the rest retrieved from reference TRBV2 and TRBJ1-1, is EPEVTQTPSHQVTQMGQEVILRCVPISNHLYFYWYRQILGQKVEFLVSFYNNEISEKSEIFDDQFSVERPDGSNFTLKIRSTKLEDSAMYFCASLDGEAFFGQGTRLTVV.

The chain employs TRBV3-1 (or the pseudogene TRBV3-2) and TRBJ2-2; tentatively, D is TRBD2 (6 bases). This CDR3 comprises 15 residues. Germline assignment: CDR1 LGHDT and CDR2 YNNKEL (reference sequence). Trimming pared 0 bases from V and 4 bases from J, leaving 9 bases between. The CDR3 DNA reads as TGTGCCAGCAGCCAAGAAGGGACTGCCACCGGGGAGCTGTTTTTT. This encodes CASSQEGTATGELFF.

This clone is a singleton in its sample. The rearrangement uses TRBV29-1 and TRBJ1-2; unclear D gene. Trimming removed 6 bases at V and 6 bases at J, with 17 bases between. Germline V gives CDR1 SQVTM, CDR2 ANQGSEA. The CDR3 loop spans 13 amino acids. The DNA of the CDR3 is TGCAGCGTCACGGCCACAGACCGTAATGGCTACACCTTC. It yields the protein CSVTATDRNGYTF.

On this clone itself: This same CDR3 is encoded by further DNA sequences in the sample. The chain is built from TRBV12-5 and TRBJ1-1; unclear D gene. The germline CDR1 and CDR2 sequences are LGHNT and FRNRAP. V was cut by 4 bases and J by 1 base, with 4 bases left in between. This CDR3 contains 12 residues. CDR3: CASGSANTEAFF. The CDR3 region has the DNA TGTGCTAGTGGTTCCGCGAACACTGAAGCTTTCTTT.